This T cell receptor (beta chain) was identified during a study of graft-versus-host responses after intestinal transplantation (dated by TCRdb to about 2021). About the investigation overall: The transplants that recipients received were multivisceral, liver-intestinal, or isolated intestinal. Every recipient was given anti-thymocyte globulin induction, followed by approximately 3 years of maintenance tacrolimus and steroids. After intestinal transplantation, graft-versus-host and host-versus-graft alloreactive T cell clones were followed in the graft, circulation and bone marrow using bulk TCR-beta CDR3 sequencing. Alloreactive clones were identified by sequencing pre-transplant mixed lymphocyte reaction products and comparing them with unstimulated pre-transplant donor and recipient T cells. Of the 20 to 25 intestinal transplant recipients enrolled in the cohort, one of whom was a retransplant, a few patients without pretransplant specimens were excluded. Donor T cell macrochimerism was defined as a peak of at least 4% donor T cells among recipient peripheral blood mononuclear cells. Samples from a few later patients were sequenced in-house on an Illumina MiSeq with MiXCR processing rather than by the commercial service.

Blood samples were collected up to 4 times in the first month after transplant and then at least monthly when available. A note on this clone: What antigen it recognizes has not been identified. No base quality values were provided; no much bigger clone lies one nucleotide off.

Study-wide conclusions, independent of this receptor: Early after transplant, declines in HvG clones were associated with peak levels of circulating GvH clones. In the allografts of patients with donor T cell macrochimerism, GvH to HvG T cell clonal ratios were high. The conclusions were limited by the relatively low number and heterogeneity of the intestinal transplant patients. GvH clones were detected in recipient bone marrow, and some of these GvH clones were observed earlier in ileal mucosa or blood, consistent with an intestinal mucosal origin.

The method behind the library was the immunoSEQ multiplex PCR assay. High-throughput TCR-beta CDR3 sequencing of genomic DNA from most patients was performed by Adaptive Biotechnologies. The authors' pipeline ran thus. TCR sequencing data for some 19 patients were retrieved from Adaptive's ImmunoSEQ software; a few other patients were processed with MiXCR and VDJtools. CDR3 nucleotide sequences shared between donor and recipient were removed because the origin of such sequences could not be assigned. Alloreactive clones required at least 2-fold expansion over unstimulated cells and minimum CFSE-low frequency of 0.002% (template counts) or 0.001% (read counts). Clones were considered mappable if detected in sequenced pre-transplant spleen, lymph node, or MLR CFSE-low populations of the donor or recipient. Cumulative frequency of alloreactive clones was calculated as a percentage of all sequences weighted by copy number. The table comes from immuneACCESS by way of TCRdb, which keeps in-frame sequences with V and J called. Part of the clones is missing from these tables; in studies checked, under half for an unresolved V gene and the rest for unknown reasons. V and J calls and clone size are given by that table; D and trimming were obtained from the DNA. This sample comprises about 25,000 clones, roughly 95% of them detected only once. In total, the top ten clones hold about 0.55% of the sample.

The junction shows trimming of 5 bases on V and 4 bases on J, and the gene matches do not reach 4 bases of it. Reading the germline V gene (reference sequence) gives CDR1 GTSNPN and CDR2 SVGIG. Including the terminal cysteine and phenylalanine, the CDR3 comprises 12 residues. The only DNA kept is the CDR3, 36 bases in frame from the first base. This material consisted of PBMCs, taken 156 days after intestinal transplant. This receptor was taken from a human patient who received an intestinal transplant, so some T cells may come from the graft donor. This receptor chain uses TRBV30 and TRBJ2-7, and TRBD1 aligns with 8 junction nucleotides. Here is the DNA: TGTGCCTGGGGGCAGGGGGCTTACGAGCAGTACTTC. The resulting protein is CAWGQGAYEQYF.